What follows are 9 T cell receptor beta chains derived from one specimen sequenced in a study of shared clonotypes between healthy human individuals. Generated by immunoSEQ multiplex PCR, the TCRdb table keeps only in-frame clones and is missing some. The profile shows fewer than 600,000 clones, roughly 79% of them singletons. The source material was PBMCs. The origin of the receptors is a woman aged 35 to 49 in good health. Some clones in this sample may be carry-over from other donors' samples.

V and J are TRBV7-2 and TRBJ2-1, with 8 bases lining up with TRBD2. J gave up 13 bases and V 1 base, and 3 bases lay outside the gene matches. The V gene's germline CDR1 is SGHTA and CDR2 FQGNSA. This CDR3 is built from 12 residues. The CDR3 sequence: CASSLVGTSQFF. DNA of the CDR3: TGTGCCAGCAGCTTAGTGGGGACTAGTCAGTTCTTC.

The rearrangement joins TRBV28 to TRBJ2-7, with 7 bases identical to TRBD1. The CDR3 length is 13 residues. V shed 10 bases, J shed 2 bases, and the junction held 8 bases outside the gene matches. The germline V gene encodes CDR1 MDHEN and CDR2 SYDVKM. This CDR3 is CATEAQGTYEQYF. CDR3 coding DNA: TGTGCCACCGAAGCACAGGGGACCTACGAGCAGTACTTC.

CDR3 bases: TGTGCCAGTAGTGTGCTACTAGCGGGAGAGGTTTATGAGCAGTTCTTC. Amino acid sequence: CASSVLLAGEVYEQFF. This chain uses TRBV19 with TRBJ2-1; 11 bases line up with TRBD2. In germline, CDR1 is LNHDA, CDR2 SQIVND (reference sequence). After removal of 5 bases from V and 8 bases from J, the junction contained 11 bases not matched to a gene. The CDR3 runs 16 residues.

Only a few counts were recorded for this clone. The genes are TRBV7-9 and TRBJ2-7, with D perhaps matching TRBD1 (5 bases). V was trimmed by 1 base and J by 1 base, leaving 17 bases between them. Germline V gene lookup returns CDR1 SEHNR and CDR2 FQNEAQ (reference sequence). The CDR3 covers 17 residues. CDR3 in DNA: TGTGCCAGCAGCTTAGTCCCAGGGCAGGGCTCATCCTACGAGCAGTACTTC. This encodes CASSLVPGQGSSYEQYF.

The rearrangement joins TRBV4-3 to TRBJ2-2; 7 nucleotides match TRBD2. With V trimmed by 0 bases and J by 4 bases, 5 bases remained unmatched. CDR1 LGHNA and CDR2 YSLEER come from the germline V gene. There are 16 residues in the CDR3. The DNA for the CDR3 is TGCGCCAGCAGCCAAGATAGGCGGGAGCCCACCGGGGAGCTGTTTTTT. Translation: CASSQDRREPTGELFF.

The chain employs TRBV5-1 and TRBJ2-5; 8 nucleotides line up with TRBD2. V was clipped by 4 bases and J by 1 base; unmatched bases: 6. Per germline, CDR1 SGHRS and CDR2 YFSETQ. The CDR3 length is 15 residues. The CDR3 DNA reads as TGCGCCAGCAGCACCTGGACTAGCAGCCAAGAGACCCAGTACTTC. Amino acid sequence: CASSTWTSSQETQYF.

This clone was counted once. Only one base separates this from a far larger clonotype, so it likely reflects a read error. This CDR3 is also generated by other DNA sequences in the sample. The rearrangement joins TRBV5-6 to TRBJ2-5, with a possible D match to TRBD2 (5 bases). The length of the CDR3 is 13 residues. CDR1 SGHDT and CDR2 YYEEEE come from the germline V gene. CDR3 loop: CASTAGVKETQYF. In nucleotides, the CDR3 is TGTGCCAGCACCGCGGGTGTAAAAGAGACCCAATACTTC.

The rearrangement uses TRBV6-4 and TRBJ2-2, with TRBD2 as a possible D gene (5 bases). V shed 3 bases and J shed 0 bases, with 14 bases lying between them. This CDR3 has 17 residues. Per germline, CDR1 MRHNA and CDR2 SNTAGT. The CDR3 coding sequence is TGTGCCAGCAGTGATTCTGAGGAGCGGCCGAACACCGGGGAGCTGTTTTTT. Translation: CASSDSEERPNTGELFF.

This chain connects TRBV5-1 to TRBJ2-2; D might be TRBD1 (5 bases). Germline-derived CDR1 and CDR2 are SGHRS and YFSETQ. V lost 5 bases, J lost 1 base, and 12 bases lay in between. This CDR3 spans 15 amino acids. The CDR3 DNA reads TGCGCCAGCAGGAGTGGCAGGGTGAACACCGGGGAGCTGTTTTTT. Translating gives CASRSGRVNTGELFF.